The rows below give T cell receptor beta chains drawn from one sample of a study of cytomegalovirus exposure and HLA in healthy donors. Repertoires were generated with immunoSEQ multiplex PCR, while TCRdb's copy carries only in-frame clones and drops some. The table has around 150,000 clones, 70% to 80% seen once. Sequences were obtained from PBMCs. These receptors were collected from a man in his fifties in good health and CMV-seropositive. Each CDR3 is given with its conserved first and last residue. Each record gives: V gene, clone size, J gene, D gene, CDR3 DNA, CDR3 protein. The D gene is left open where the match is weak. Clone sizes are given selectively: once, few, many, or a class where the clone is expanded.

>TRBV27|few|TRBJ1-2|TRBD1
TGTGCCAGCAGTTTAGGGACAGGGGCGGGCTATGGCTACACCTTC
CASSLGTGAGYGYTF
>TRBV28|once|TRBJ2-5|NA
TGTGCCAGCAGTAAACGGGAGACCCAGTACTTC
CASSKRETQYF
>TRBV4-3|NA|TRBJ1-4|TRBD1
TGCGCCAGCAGCCAAGATTACAGGGGGGAGTCGGGGGGTTTTAATGAAAAACTGTTTTTT
CASSQDYRGESGGFNEKLFF
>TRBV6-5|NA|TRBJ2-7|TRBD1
TGTGCCAGCAGCAAACAGGGGGCCTACGAGCAGTACTTC
CASSKQGAYEQYF
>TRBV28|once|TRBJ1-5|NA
TGTGCCTCAAGATGGGGAGGCGGTCAGCCCCAGCATTTT
CASRWGGGQPQHF
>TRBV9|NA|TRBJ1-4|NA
TGTGCCAGCAGCGTAGGGACAGTTACTAATGAAAAACTGTTTTTT
CASSVGTVTNEKLFF
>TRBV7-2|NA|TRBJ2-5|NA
TGTGCCAGCAGCTTCCCGGGTTCTCAAGAGACCCAGTACTTC
CASSFPGSQETQYF
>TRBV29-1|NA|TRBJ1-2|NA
TGCAGCACCGCGGACAGCTACTATGGCTACACCTTC
CSTADSYYGYTF
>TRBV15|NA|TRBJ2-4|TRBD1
TGTGCCACCAGCAGAGGGGGACAGGTCGAAAACATTCAGTACTTC
CATSRGGQVENIQYF
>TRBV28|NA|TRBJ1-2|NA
TGTGCCAGCAGTTTGTCGGGACAACTTTATGGCTACACCTTC
CASSLSGQLYGYTF
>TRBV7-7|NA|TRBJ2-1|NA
TGTGCTAGCAGCGTGGGGGGGGCTCGGCCTTGGGGTTACAATGAGCAGTTCTTC
CASSVGGARPWGYNEQFF
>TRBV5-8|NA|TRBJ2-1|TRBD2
TGTGCCAGCAGCACCCGCCTAGCGGCGCAGTTCTTC
CASSTRLAAQFF
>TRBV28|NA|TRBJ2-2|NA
TGTGCCAGCAGTTTAACCGGGCCAGGGTCCACCGGGGAGCTGTTTTTT
CASSLTGPGSTGELFF
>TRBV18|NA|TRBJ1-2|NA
TGTGCCAGCTCACCCGGACAACCCTCTTTCGGCTATGGCTACACCTTC
CASSPGQPSFGYGYTF
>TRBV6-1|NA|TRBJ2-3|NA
TGTGCCAGCAATGAGAGTGGGGGGAGAGCAGATACGCAGTATTTT
CASNESGGRADTQYF
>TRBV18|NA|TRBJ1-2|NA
TGTGCCAGCTCACCACTTACAGGGCGCTCGGACTATGGCTACACCTTC
CASSPLTGRSDYGYTF
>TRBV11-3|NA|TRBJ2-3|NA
TGTGCCAGCAGCTTAGGTCGCCAGAGCACAGATACGCAGTATTTT
CASSLGRQSTDTQYF
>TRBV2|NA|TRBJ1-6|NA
TGTGCCAGCAGGGGACAATATAATTCACCCCTCCACTTT
CASRGQYNSPLHF
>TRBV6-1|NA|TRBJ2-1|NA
TGTGCCAGCAGTGAATTATACAATGAGCAGTTCTTC
CASSELYNEQFF
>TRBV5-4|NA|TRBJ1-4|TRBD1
TGTGCCAGCAGCCAGACAGGGGTAGAGGGGGCTGAAAAACTGTTTTTT
CASSQTGVEGAEKLFF
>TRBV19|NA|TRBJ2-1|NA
TGTGCCAGTAGTGCAGCGGCCCACAATGAGCAGTTCTTC
CASSAAAHNEQFF
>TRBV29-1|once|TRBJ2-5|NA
TGCAGCTATTCGGGAGCCGGCGGGGAGACCCAGTACTTC
CSYSGAGGETQYF
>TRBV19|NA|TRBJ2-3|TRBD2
TGTGCCAGTAGACTAGCGGGCACAGATACGCAGTATTTT
CASRLAGTDTQYF
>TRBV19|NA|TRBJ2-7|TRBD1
TGTGCCAGTAGTATGATTACAGGGACAGGGAGGTACGAGCAGTACTTC
CASSMITGTGRYEQYF
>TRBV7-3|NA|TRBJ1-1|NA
TGTGCCTCCAGGGACTCCTCGAACACTGAAGCTTTCTTT
CASRDSSNTEAFF
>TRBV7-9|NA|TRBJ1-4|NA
TGTGCCAGCAGCTTAGTGGACAGCTTTGCAACTAATGAAAAACTGTTTTTT
CASSLVDSFATNEKLFF
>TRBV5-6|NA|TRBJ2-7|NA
TGTGCCAGCAGCTTCATGAGGTGGGACGAGCAGTACTTC
CASSFMRWDEQYF
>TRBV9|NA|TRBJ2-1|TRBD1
TGTGCCAGCAGCAGTCCCTCGGGACAGGGCTTCAATGAGCAGTTCTTC
CASSSPSGQGFNEQFF
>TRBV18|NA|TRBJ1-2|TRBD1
TGTGCCAGCTCACCACCGATGACAGGGTTCAACTATGGCTACACCTTC
CASSPPMTGFNYGYTF
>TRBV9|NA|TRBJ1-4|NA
TGTGCCAGCAGCGTATCCCCTCCTCCTAATGAAAAACTGTTTTTT
CASSVSPPPNEKLFF
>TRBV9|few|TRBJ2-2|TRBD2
TGTGCCAGCAGCGGGGCTAGCGGAGCTACCGGGGAGCTGTTTTTT
CASSGASGATGELFF
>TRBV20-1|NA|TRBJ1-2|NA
TGCAGTGTTGACTATGGCTATACCTTC
CSVDYGYTF
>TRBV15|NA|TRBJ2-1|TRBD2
TGTGCCACCAGCTCCACCGGGACTAGCGGGGGCTCCGGATACTACAATGAGCAGTTCTTC
CATSSTGTSGGSGYYNEQFF
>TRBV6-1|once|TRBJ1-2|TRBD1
TGTGCCAGCAGACCCGGACAGGAGCTTTCATATGGCTACACCTTC
CASRPGQELSYGYTF
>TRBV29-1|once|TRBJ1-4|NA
TGCAGCGTCCGGGGGGGGACTAATGAAAAACTGTTTTTT
CSVRGGTNEKLFF
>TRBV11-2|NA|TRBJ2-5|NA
TGTGCCAGCAGCACGAATCCGGGACAAGAGACCCAGTACTTC
CASSTNPGQETQYF
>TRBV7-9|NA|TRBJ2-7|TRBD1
TGTGCCAGCAGCACCGATACAGGGGCGAGCTCCTACGAGCAGTACTTC
CASSTDTGASSYEQYF
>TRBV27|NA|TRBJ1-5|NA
TGTGCCAGCAGTCGCCTAGGACTCCTCAATCAGCCCCAGCATTTT
CASSRLGLLNQPQHF
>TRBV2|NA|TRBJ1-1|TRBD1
TGTGCCAGCAGTGGGAGTTTTACAGGGGGGAAGACTGAAGCTTTCTTT
CASSGSFTGGKTEAFF
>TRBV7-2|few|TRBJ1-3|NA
TGTGCCAGCAAAAGGGGGGAGGGCTCTGGAAACACCATATATTTT
CASKRGEGSGNTIYF
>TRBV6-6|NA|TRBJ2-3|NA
TGTGCCAGCGGGGGGGCCGGCACAGATACGCAGTATTTT
CASGGAGTDTQYF
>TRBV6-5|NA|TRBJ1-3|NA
TGTGCCAGCAGTTTGGGTAGGGGCTCTGGAAACACCATATATTTT
CASSLGRGSGNTIYF
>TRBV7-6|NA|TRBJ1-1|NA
TGTGCCAGCAGCTTATTTGCTAGCACTGAAGCTTTCTTT
CASSLFASTEAFF
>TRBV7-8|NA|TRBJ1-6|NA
TGTGCCAGCAGCTTAGTCGGACAAGATAATTCACCCCTCCACTTT
CASSLVGQDNSPLHF
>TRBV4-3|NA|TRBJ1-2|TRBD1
TGCGCCAGCAGCCAGTCCGGGACAGGCTTTAACTATGGCTACACCTTC
CASSQSGTGFNYGYTF
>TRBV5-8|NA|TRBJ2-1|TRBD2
TGTGCCAGCAGCTGGGCCGGGACTAGCAAAAATGAGCAGTTCTTC
CASSWAGTSKNEQFF
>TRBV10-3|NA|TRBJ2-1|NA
TGTGCCATCAGTGATGGACGGACTTACAATGAGCAGTTCTTC
CAISDGRTYNEQFF
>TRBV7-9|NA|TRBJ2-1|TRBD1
TGTGCCAGCAGCTTAGCGGAAGTTACAGGGGCTGGTCAGTTCTTC
CASSLAEVTGAGQFF
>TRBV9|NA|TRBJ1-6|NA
TGTGCCAGCAGCGTAGGAACGGTTAATTCACCCCTCCACTTT
CASSVGTVNSPLHF